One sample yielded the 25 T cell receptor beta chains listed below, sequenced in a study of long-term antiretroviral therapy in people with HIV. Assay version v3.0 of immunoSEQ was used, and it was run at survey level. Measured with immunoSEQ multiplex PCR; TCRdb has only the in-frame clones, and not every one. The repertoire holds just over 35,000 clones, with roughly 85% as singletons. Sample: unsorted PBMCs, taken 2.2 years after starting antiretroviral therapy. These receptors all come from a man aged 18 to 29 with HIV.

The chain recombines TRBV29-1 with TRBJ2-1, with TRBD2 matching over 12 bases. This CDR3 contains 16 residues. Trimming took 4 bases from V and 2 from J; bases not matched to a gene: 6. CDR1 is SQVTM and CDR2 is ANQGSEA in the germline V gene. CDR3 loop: CSVGLLAGGPYNEQFF. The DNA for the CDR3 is TGCAGCGTTGGACTCCTAGCGGGAGGGCCCTACAATGAGCAGTTCTTC.

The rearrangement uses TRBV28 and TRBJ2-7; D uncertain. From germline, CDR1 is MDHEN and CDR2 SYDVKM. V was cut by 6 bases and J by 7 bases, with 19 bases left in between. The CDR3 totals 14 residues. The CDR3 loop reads CASRSFEKGSEQYF. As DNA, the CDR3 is TGTGCCAGCAGATCCTTCGAAAAGGGCTCTGAGCAGTACTTC.

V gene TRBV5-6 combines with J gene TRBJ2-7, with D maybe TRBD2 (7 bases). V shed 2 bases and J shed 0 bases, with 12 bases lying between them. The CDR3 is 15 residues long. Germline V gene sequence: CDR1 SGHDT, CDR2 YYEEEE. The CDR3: CASSFRGGSSYEQYF. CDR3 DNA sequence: TGTGCCAGCAGCTTCCGCGGGGGCAGCTCCTACGAGCAGTACTTC.

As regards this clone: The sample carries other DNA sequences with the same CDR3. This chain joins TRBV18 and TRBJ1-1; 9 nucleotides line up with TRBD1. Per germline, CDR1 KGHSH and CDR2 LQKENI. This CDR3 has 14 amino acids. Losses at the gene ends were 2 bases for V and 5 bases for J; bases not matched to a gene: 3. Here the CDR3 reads CASSPGTGRTEAFF. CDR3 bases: TGTGCCAGCTCACCAGGGACAGGGAGGACTGAAGCTTTCTTT.

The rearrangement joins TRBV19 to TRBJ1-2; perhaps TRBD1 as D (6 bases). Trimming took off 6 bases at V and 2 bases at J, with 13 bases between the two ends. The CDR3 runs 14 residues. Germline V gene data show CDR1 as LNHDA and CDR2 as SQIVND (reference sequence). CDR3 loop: CASRPGAQNYGYTF. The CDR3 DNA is TGTGCCAGTAGGCCAGGGGCGCAGAACTATGGCTACACCTTC.

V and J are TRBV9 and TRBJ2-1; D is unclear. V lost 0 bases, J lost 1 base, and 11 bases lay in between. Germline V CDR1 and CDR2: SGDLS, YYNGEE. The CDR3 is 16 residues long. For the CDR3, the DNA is TGTGCCAGCAGCGTAGGCACCATTGGGTCCTACAATGAGCAGTTCTTC. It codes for CASSVGTIGSYNEQFF.

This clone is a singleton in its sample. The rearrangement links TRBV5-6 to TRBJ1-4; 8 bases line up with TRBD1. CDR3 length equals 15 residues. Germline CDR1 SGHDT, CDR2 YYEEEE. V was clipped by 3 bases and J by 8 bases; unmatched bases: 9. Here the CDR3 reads CASSSLDRGGEKLFF. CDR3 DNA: TGTGCCAGCAGCTCTTTAGACAGGGGAGGCGAAAAACTGTTTTTT.

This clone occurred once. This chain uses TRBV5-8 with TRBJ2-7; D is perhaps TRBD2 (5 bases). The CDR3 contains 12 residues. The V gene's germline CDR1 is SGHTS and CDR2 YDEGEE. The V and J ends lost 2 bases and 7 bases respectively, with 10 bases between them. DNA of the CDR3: TGTGCCAGCAGCTTCGAGGGTTGGGAGCAGTACTTC. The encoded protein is CASSFEGWEQYF.

The CDR3 DNA is TGTGCCAGCTTTGAAGCGGGGGGGACCACCTCGATACCCAATGAGCAGTTCTTC. This codes for CASFEAGGTTSIPNEQFF. The V and J genes are TRBV5-6 and TRBJ2-1; 10 bases are a match to TRBD2. CDR1 is SGHDT and CDR2 is YYEEEE in the germline V gene. The CDR3 covers 18 residues. Trimming took 7 bases from V and 6 from J; bases not matched to a gene: 19. Supplemented by reference TRBV5-6 and TRBJ2-1, the full variable domain reads DAGVTQSPTHLIKTRGQQVTLRCSPKSGHDTVSWYQQALGQGPQFIFQYYEEEERQRGNFPDRFSGHQFPNYSSELNVNALLLGDSALYLCASFEAGGTTSIPNEQFFGPGTRLTVL.

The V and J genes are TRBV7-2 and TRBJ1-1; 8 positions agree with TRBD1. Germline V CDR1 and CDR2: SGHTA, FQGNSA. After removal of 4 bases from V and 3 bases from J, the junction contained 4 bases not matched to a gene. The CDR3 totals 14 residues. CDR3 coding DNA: TGTGCCAGCAGCTACAGGGGGGCGGACACTGAAGCTTTCTTT. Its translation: CASSYRGADTEAFF.

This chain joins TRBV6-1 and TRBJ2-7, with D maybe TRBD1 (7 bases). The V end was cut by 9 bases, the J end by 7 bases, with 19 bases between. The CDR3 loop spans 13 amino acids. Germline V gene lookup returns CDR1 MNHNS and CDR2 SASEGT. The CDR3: CASIRGQAGEQYF. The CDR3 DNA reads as TGTGCCAGTATCCGTGGACAGGCGGGGGAGCAGTACTTC.

Written as DNA, the CDR3 is TGTGCCAGCCGTCACGCCGGGCCAACTAATGAAAAACTGTTTTTT. This gives the protein CASRHAGPTNEKLFF. This chain connects TRBV27 to TRBJ1-4; D ambiguous. The CDR3 covers 15 residues. Germline V lookup: CDR1 MNHEY, CDR2 SMNVEV (reference sequence). V was shortened by 8 bases and J by 0 bases, with 13 bases between the two germline ends. The entire variable domain, with the rest obtained from reference TRBV27 and TRBJ1-4, is as follows: EAQVTQNPRYLITVTGKKLTVTCSQNMNHEYMSWYRQDPGLGLRQIYYSMNVEVTDKGDVPEGYKVSRKEKRNFPLILESPSPNQTSLYFCASRHAGPTNEKLFFGSGTQLSVL.

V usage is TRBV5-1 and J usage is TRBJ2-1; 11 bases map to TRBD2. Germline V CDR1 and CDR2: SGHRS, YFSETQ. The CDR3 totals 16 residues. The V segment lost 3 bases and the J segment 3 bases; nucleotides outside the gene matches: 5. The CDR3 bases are TGCGCCAGCAGCTCCGAAGGGACTAGCGGCTACAATGAGCAGTTCTTC. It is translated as CASSSEGTSGYNEQFF. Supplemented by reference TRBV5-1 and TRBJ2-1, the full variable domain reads KAGVTQTPRYLIKTRGQQVTLSCSPISGHRSVSWYQQTPGQGLQFLFEYFSETQRNKGNFPGRFSGRQFSNSRSEMNVSTLELGDSALYLCASSSEGTSGYNEQFFGPGTRLTVL.

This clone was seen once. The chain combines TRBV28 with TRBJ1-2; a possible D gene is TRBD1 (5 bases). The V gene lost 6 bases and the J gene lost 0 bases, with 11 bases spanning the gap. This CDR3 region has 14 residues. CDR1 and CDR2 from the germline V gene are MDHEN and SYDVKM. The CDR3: CASSPGGSNYGYTF. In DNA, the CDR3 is TGTGCCAGCAGCCCCGGGGGGTCTAACTATGGCTACACCTTC.

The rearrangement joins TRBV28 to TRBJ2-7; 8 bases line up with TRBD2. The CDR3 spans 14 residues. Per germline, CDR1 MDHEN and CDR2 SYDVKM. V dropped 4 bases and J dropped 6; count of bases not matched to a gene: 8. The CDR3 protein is CASSSLASGSEQYF. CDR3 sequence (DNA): TGTGCCAGCAGTTCTCTAGCCAGCGGGAGCGAGCAGTACTTC.

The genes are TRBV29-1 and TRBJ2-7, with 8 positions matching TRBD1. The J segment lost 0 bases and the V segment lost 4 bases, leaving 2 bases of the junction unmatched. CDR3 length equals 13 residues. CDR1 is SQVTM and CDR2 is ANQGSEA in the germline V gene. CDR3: CSVGTGISYEQYF. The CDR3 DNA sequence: TGCAGCGTTGGGACAGGGATCTCCTACGAGCAGTACTTC.

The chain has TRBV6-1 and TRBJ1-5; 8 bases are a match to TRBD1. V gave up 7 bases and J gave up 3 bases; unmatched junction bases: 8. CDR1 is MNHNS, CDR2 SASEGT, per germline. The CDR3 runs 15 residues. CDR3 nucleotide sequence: TGTGCCAGCATTCTACAGGGGGGCAACAATCAGCCCCAGCATTTT. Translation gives CASILQGGNNQPQHF.

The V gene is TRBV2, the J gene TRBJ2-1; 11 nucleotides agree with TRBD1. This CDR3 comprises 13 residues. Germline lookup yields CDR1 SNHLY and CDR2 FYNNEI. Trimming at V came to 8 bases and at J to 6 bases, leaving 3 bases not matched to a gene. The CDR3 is CASGGQGGNEQFF. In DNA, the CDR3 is TGTGCCAGCGGGGGACAGGGGGGCAATGAGCAGTTCTTC.

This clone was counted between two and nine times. CDR3 residues: CASSLGTGGSYEQYF. The DNA for the CDR3 is TGTGCCAGCAGCTTAGGGACAGGGGGATCCTACGAGCAGTACTTC. The V call is TRBV7-9, the J call TRBJ2-7, with 10 positions matching TRBD1. CDR3 length: 15 residues. V lost 1 base and J lost 1; bases outside the gene matches: 1. Germline assignment: CDR1 SEHNR and CDR2 FQNEAQ (reference sequence).

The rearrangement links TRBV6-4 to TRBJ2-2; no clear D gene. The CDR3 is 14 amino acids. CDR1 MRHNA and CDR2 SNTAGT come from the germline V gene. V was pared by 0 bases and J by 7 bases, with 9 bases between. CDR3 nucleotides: TGTGCCAGCAGTGACTCGGAAGGCCACGGGGAGCTGTTTTTT. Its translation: CASSDSEGHGELFF.

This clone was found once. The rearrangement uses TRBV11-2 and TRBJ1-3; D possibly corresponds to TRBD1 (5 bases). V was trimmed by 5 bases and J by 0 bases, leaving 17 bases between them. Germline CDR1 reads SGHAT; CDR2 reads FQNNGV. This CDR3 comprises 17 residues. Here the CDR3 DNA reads TGTGCCAGCAGCCGGGGGACGGGACGATTCTCTGGAAACACCATATATTTT. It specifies CASSRGTGRFSGNTIYF. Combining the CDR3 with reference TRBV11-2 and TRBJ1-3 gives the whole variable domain EAGVAQSPRYKIIEKRQSVAFWCNPISGHATLYWYQQILGQGPKLLIQFQNNGVVDDSQLPKDRFSAERLKGVDSTLKIQPAKLEDSAVYLCASSRGTGRFSGNTIYFGEGSWLTVV.

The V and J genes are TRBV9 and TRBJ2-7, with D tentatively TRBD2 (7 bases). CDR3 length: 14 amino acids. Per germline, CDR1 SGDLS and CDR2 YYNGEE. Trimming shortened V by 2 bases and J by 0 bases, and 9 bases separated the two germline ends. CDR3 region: CASSVGGLSYEQYF. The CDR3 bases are TGTGCCAGCAGCGTCGGGGGGCTCTCCTACGAGCAGTACTTC.

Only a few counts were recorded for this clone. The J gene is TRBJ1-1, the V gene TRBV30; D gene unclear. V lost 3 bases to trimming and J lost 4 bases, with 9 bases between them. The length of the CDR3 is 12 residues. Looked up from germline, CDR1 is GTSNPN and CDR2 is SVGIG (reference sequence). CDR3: CAWRMDGTEAFF. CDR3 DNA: TGTGCCTGGAGGATGGACGGCACTGAAGCTTTCTTT. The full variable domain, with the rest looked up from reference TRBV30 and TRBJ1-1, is SQTIHQWPATLVQPVGSPLSLECTVEGTSNPNLYWYRQAAGRGLQLLFYSVGIGQISSEVPQNLSASRPQDRQFILSSKKLLLSDSGFYLCAWRMDGTEAFFGQGTRLTVV.

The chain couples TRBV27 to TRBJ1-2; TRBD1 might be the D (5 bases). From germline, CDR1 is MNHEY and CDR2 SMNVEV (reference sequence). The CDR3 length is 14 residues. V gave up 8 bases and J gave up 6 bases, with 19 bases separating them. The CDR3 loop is CASGRTSSTHGYTF. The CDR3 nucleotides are TGTGCCAGCGGCCGGACATCTTCTACCCATGGCTACACCTTC.

The CDR3 bases are TGTGCCAGCAGCTTGCTTGGGACAAGGCTCCGAGGGTCCGGGGAGCTGTTTTTT. It codes for CASSLLGTRLRGSGELFF. The rearrangement joins TRBV7-2 to TRBJ2-2, with a possible D match to TRBD1 (6 bases). Germline lookup yields CDR1 SGHTA and CDR2 FQGNSA. V was cut by 3 bases and J by 6 bases, with 23 bases left in between. This CDR3 is 18 amino acids long. Variable domain in full (rest from reference TRBV7-2 and TRBJ2-2): GAGVSQSPSNKVTEKGKDVELRCDPISGHTALYWYRQSLGQGLEFLIYFQGNSAPDKSGLPSDRFSAERTGGSVSTLTIQRTQQEDSAVYLCASSLLGTRLRGSGELFFGEGSRLTVL.